This T cell receptor beta chain was retrieved from a study of T cell repertoires in cytomegalovirus infection. The wider study: It can be stated that public TCR beta signatures indicated CMV infection as well as a matching HLA type.

The CDR3 has 14 residues. Germline CDR1 is SGHAT and CDR2 is FQNNGV. The V and J ends lost 5 bases and 5 bases respectively, with 15 bases between them. TCRdb reprocessed the reads via MiXCR and lists one record per CDR3 protein. The sample lists 250,000 or so distinct CDR3 sequences; approximately 15% were seen once. Points from the study as a whole: The cumulative frequency of public TCR beta families identified carriers of CMV plus the relevant HLA. Ex vivo responses were dominated by HLA-C-restricted CMV-specific TCR beta clonotypes.

Comment on this clonotype: Its target is not known.

The chain combines TRBV11-2 with TRBJ2-5; D gene ambiguous. This clonotype was sampled from a human donor in good health (CMV status not recorded). Some clones in this sample may be carry-over from other donors' samples. The specimen was CD8+ T cells from PBMCs. CDR3 sequence: CASSARFSVETQYF. The DNA for the CDR3 is TGTGCCAGCAGCGCCCGATTTAGTGTCGAGACCCAGTACTTC.